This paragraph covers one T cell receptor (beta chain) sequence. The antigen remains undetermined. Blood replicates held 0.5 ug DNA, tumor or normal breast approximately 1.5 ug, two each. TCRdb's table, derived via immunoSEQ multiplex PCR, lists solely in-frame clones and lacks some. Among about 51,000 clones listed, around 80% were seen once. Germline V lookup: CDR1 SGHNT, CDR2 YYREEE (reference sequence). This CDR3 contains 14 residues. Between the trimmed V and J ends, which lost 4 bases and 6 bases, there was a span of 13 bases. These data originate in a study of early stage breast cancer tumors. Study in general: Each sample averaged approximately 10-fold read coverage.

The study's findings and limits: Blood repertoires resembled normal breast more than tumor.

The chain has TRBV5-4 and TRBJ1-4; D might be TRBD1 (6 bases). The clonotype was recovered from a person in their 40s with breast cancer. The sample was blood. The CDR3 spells CASSPDRRDEKLFF. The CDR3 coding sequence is TGTGCCAGCAGCCCCGACAGGCGGGATGAAAAACTGTTTTTT.